One and the same sample provided the 32 T cell receptor beta chains below, sequenced in a study of beta chain features in type 1 diabetes. The sequenced template was cDNA made from the entire isolated RNA. Data came from immunoSEQ multiplex PCR; TCRdb stores just in-frame clones and leaves some out. This table holds 250,000 or so clones, 68% found once. The sample consisted of naive CD4+ T cells from blood. The receptor set was obtained from a man aged 25-45 years in good health.

The chain couples TRBV30 to TRBJ1-2; D not resolved. The CDR3 consists of 13 residues. The germline V gene encodes CDR1 GTSNPN and CDR2 SVGIG (reference sequence). V was pared by 4 bases and J by 2 bases, with 11 bases between. The CDR3 reads CAWNLMGNYGYTF. In DNA form, the CDR3 reads TGTGCCTGGAATCTCATGGGGAACTATGGCTACACCTTC.

The genes are TRBV11-2 and TRBJ2-3; unclear D gene. The CDR3 covers 16 residues. The V gene's germline CDR1 is SGHAT and CDR2 FQNNGV. Trimming stripped 5 bases from V and 1 base from J, with 16 bases between. CDR3 nucleotide sequence: TGTGCCAGCAGCATCTTCGGAGTCCTAGGCACAGATACGCAGTATTTT. Translated, it gives CASSIFGVLGTDTQYF.

The V call is TRBV29-1, the J call TRBJ2-7; D may be TRBD1 (6 bases). Per germline, CDR1 SQVTM and CDR2 ANQGSEA. V was cut by 6 bases and J by 3 bases, with 9 bases left in between. The CDR3 totals 11 residues. This CDR3 is CSVWTVYEQYF. In DNA, the CDR3 is TGCAGCGTATGGACAGTCTACGAGCAGTACTTC.

The chain carries TRBV10-3 and TRBJ2-3; D gene uncertain. The CDR3 length is 12 residues. Trimming took off 2 bases at V and 4 bases at J, with 4 bases between the two ends. Germline V CDR1 and CDR2: ENHRY, SYGVKD. CDR3 residues: CAISERSDTQYF. In nucleotides, the CDR3 is TGTGCCATCAGTGAGCGATCAGATACGCAGTATTTT.

The chain has TRBV2 and TRBJ2-5, with D perhaps TRBD2 (5 bases). Germline values: CDR1 SNHLY, CDR2 FYNNEI. The CDR3 runs 11 residues. The V end was cut by 6 bases, the J end by 5 bases, with 7 bases between. The CDR3 nucleotides are TGTGCCAGCAGGTCGGGGGAGACCCAGTACTTC. It yields the protein CASRSGETQYF.

The J gene is TRBJ1-1, the V gene TRBV6-6; D is uncertain. Deletions cut 8 bases from V and 2 bases from J, with 12 bases between. Germline loops: CDR1 MNHNY, CDR2 SVGAGI (reference sequence). The CDR3 loop spans 13 amino acids. The CDR3 is CASGRGINTEAFF. The CDR3 DNA follows: TGTGCCAGCGGTCGGGGAATAAACACTGAAGCTTTCTTT.

DNA for the CDR3: TGTGCCTGGAGTGCCGGGGCTAGCAATCAGCCCCAGCATTTT. Translating it yields CAWSAGASNQPQHF. The V gene is TRBV30, the J gene TRBJ1-5; the D gene is possibly TRBD1 (5 bases). Trimming pared 1 base from V and 0 bases from J, leaving 7 bases between. CDR3 length: 14 amino acids. Germline loops: CDR1 GTSNPN, CDR2 SVGIG (reference sequence).

The V call is TRBV29-1, the J call TRBJ1-1; D remains unclear. V was pared by 6 bases and J by 0 bases, with 5 bases between. Germline lookup yields CDR1 SQVTM and CDR2 ANQGSEA. CDR3 size: 11 residues. The CDR3 DNA reads TGCAGCGTCTATATGAACACTGAAGCTTTCTTT. Its translation: CSVYMNTEAFF.

The genes are TRBV7-2 and TRBJ2-5; no clear D. Germline CDR1 and CDR2: SGHTA and FQGNSA. The length of the CDR3 is 13 residues. Trimming cost V 5 bases and J 2 bases, with 9 bases left between them. In nucleotides, the CDR3 is TGTGCCAGCAGCCGACTCATACAAGAGACCCAGTACTTC. Translation gives CASSRLIQETQYF.

The rearrangement joins TRBV2 to TRBJ2-3, with 8 bases matching TRBD1. The CDR3 totals 14 residues. Germline trimming cut 6 bases from V and 3 bases from J; bases unmatched to any gene: 5. CDR1 is SNHLY and CDR2 is FYNNEI in the germline V gene. The DNA of the CDR3 is TGTGCCAGCAGAGCGGACAGGGCTACAGATACGCAGTATTTT. As protein: CASRADRATDTQYF.

V gene TRBV29-1 combines with J gene TRBJ2-6; no clear D. Trimming pared 6 bases from V and 2 bases from J, leaving 11 bases between. Germline V gene sequence: CDR1 SQVTM, CDR2 ANQGSEA. CDR3 length: 14 residues. The CDR3 coding sequence is TGCAGCGTATGGGTGGCGGCTGGGGCCAACGTCCTGACTTTC. Protein sequence: CSVWVAAGANVLTF.

This clone came up a few times. The chain couples TRBV15 to TRBJ1-6; 8 positions agree with TRBD1. The CDR3 extends over 15 amino acids. The V gene end was trimmed by 1 base and the J gene end by 7 bases; junction bases not matched to a gene: 3. CDR1 LNHNV and CDR2 YYDKDF come from the germline V gene (reference sequence). The CDR3 DNA follows: TGTGCCACCAGCAGAGTGACAGGGGACAATTCACCCCTCCACTTT. It yields the protein CATSRVTGDNSPLHF.

The chain has TRBV13 and TRBJ2-1; no clear D. Germline loops: CDR1 PRHDT, CDR2 FYEKMQ (reference sequence). The V and J ends lost 3 bases and 8 bases respectively, with 11 bases between them. The CDR3 loop spans 13 amino acids. The CDR3 DNA reads as TGTGCCAGCAGCTTCCTCGAGAACCATGAGCAGTTCTTC. It codes for CASSFLENHEQFF.

V usage is TRBV30 and J usage is TRBJ2-5; no clear D gene. Germline V CDR1 and CDR2: GTSNPN, SVGIG (reference sequence). V lost 3 bases and J 4 bases, leaving 21 bases between the germline ends. This CDR3 has 16 amino acids. The CDR3 loop reads CAWRKFRAQSRETQYF. The CDR3 region has the DNA TGTGCCTGGAGGAAATTTAGGGCTCAGAGTCGAGAGACCCAGTACTTC.

The rearrangement links TRBV30 to TRBJ2-5; D is possibly TRBD2 (6 bases). The CDR3 spans 16 residues. V dropped 0 bases and J dropped 1 base, with 15 bases sitting between them. Germline assignment: CDR1 GTSNPN and CDR2 SVGIG (reference sequence). CDR3 sequence reads: CAWSVPDGTFQETQYF. The CDR3 region has the DNA TGTGCCTGGAGTGTACCCGACGGGACTTTCCAAGAGACCCAGTACTTC.

The V and J genes are TRBV9 and TRBJ1-1, with 7 positions matching TRBD1. The ends lost 4 bases at V and 1 base at J; junction bases unmatched: 4. Looked up from germline, CDR1 is SGDLS and CDR2 is YYNGEE. The CDR3 length is 14 residues. CDR3 protein: CASSFWDRNTEAFF. CDR3 nucleotide sequence: TGTGCCAGCAGCTTTTGGGACAGGAACACTGAAGCTTTCTTT.

The DNA of the CDR3 is TGTGCCAGCAGCAGCTGGACAAGCGAGAACTACGAGCAGTACTTC. It translates to CASSSWTSENYEQYF. V is TRBV7-9 and J is TRBJ2-7; D might be TRBD1 (5 bases). The CDR3 runs to 15 residues. Germline V gene lookup returns CDR1 SEHNR and CDR2 FQNEAQ (reference sequence). V was clipped by 5 bases and J by 3 bases, with 17 bases between them.

The chain employs TRBV18 and TRBJ2-5; D is unclear. The ends were cut back, 8 bases at V and 5 bases at J, with 6 bases in the middle. CDR3 length: 10 amino acids. CDR1 is KGHSH and CDR2 is LQKENI in the germline V gene. The CDR3: CASARETQYF. Here the CDR3 DNA reads TGTGCCAGCGCGAGGGAGACCCAGTACTTC.

The chain joins TRBV7-2 to TRBJ2-7; D gene unclear. Deletions cut 5 bases from V and 5 bases from J, with 13 bases between. This CDR3 is 13 amino acids long. The germline CDR1 and CDR2 sequences are SGHTA and FQGNSA. In nucleotides, the CDR3 is TGTGCCAGCAGCCCCTATGGATTTCACGAGCAGTACTTC. It specifies CASSPYGFHEQYF.

The rearrangement uses TRBV23-1 and TRBJ2-5, with a weak D call TRBD2 (7 bases). TRBV23-1 is recorded as an ORF, its role being uncertain. V was clipped by 0 bases and J by 5 bases, with 25 bases between them. This CDR3 contains 19 residues. The DNA of the CDR3 is TGCGCCAGCAGTCAATCGGCAGCCGTGGAGGGGGGGGCTGAGGAGACCCAGTACTTC. Encoded protein: CASSQSAAVEGGAEETQYF.

This chain connects TRBV29-1 to TRBJ1-5; D unclear. The V and J ends lost 4 bases and 6 bases respectively, with 10 bases between them. The CDR3 covers 12 residues. Germline V gene data show CDR1 as SQVTM and CDR2 as ANQGSEA. In DNA form, the CDR3 reads TGCAGCGTTGGGGCGGAGGGTCAGCCCCAGCATTTT. Translation: CSVGAEGQPQHF.

The chain joins TRBV9 to TRBJ2-7; 9 bases fit TRBD2. Germline V lookup: CDR1 SGDLS, CDR2 YYNGEE. V was clipped by 0 bases and J by 3 bases; unmatched bases: 4. The CDR3 is 15 residues long. In DNA, the CDR3 is TGTGCCAGCAGCGTAGGCTCTAGCGGGAACTACGAGCAGTACTTC. It encodes CASSVGSSGNYEQYF.

The chain is built from TRBV11-2 and TRBJ2-3, with TRBD2 matching 10 bases. The germline CDR1 and CDR2 sequences are SGHAT and FQNNGV. This CDR3 has 16 amino acids. The V segment lost 5 bases and the J segment 0 bases; nucleotides outside the gene matches: 5. The CDR3 nucleotides read TGTGCCAGCAGCGAGATTAGCGGGAGGAGCACAGATACGCAGTATTTT. As protein: CASSEISGRSTDTQYF.

The chain combines TRBV5-4 with TRBJ2-1; 11 nucleotides match TRBD2. This CDR3 is built from 18 residues. The V and J ends lost 4 bases and 1 base, in that order; junction bases with no gene match: 10. Germline CDR1 is SGHNT and CDR2 is YYREEE (reference sequence). In nucleotides, the CDR3 is TGTGCCAGCAGCCTCGGCACTAGCGGGAGAAGATCCTACAATGAGCAGTTCTTC. Amino acid sequence: CASSLGTSGRRSYNEQFF.

The CDR3 sequence: CSALNEEQFF. The CDR3 region has the DNA TGCAGTGCTTTGAACGAGGAGCAGTTCTTC. V and J are TRBV20-1 and TRBJ2-1; no definite D call. The CDR3 is made up of 10 amino acids. V was pared by 5 bases and J by 10 bases, with 9 bases between. Germline V lookup: CDR1 DFQATT, CDR2 SNEGSKA (reference sequence).

Comment on this clone: The sample carries other DNA sequences with the same CDR3. The chain has TRBV30 and TRBJ2-7; D is ambiguous. The CDR3 has 12 amino acids. From germline, CDR1 is GTSNPN and CDR2 SVGIG (reference sequence). Trimming stripped 0 bases from V and 4 bases from J, with 7 bases between. The CDR3 loop reads CAWSVMGYEQYF. DNA for the CDR3: TGTGCCTGGAGTGTAATGGGGTACGAGCAGTACTTC.

This clone was detected only a few times. V gene TRBV29-1 combines with J gene TRBJ2-1, with D possibly TRBD1 on 5 matching bases. Germline-derived CDR1 and CDR2 are SQVTM and ANQGSEA. Trimming pared 5 bases from V and 6 bases from J, leaving 14 bases between. This CDR3 is 13 amino acids long. Written as DNA, the CDR3 is TGCAGCGTTCCCAGGCAGGGTGGCAATGAGCAGTTCTTC. It yields the protein CSVPRQGGNEQFF.

The gene calls are TRBV9 and TRBJ1-5; D not certain. The CDR3 covers 12 residues. Trimming left V 3 bases short and J 9 bases short, with 10 bases between. Germline V gene sequence: CDR1 SGDLS, CDR2 YYNGEE. The CDR3 DNA follows: TGTGCCAGCAGCGCCGACGCCGGGCCCCAGCATTTT. Protein: CASSADAGPQHF.

V and J are TRBV5-1 and TRBJ2-4, with no clear D. Germline values: CDR1 SGHRS, CDR2 YFSETQ. V dropped 7 bases and J dropped 1 base, with 12 bases sitting between them. There are 14 residues in the CDR3. For the CDR3, the DNA is TGCGCCAGCGGGCAGGACCCGGCCAAAAACATTCAGTACTTC. It translates to CASGQDPAKNIQYF.

This clone was found once. The chain has TRBV29-1 and TRBJ1-1; 11 bases agree with TRBD1. Trimming took 7 bases from V and 11 from J; bases not matched to a gene: 9. The CDR3 has 12 residues. CDR1 and CDR2 (germline): SQVTM, ANQGSEA. The CDR3, as DNA: TGCAGCGCTGCCCGGACAGGGGGCCGTGCTTTCTTT. It codes for CSAARTGGRAFF.

This chain joins TRBV29-1 and TRBJ2-3; 8 nucleotides match TRBD2. The CDR3 length is 15 residues. In germline, CDR1 is SQVTM, CDR2 ANQGSEA. The V gene end was trimmed by 0 bases and the J gene end by 0 bases; junction bases not matched to a gene: 2. The CDR3 region has the DNA TGCAGCGTTGAAGATAGCGGGGTTAGCACAGATACGCAGTATTTT. This gives the protein CSVEDSGVSTDTQYF.

This clone has a handful of counts. The chain uses TRBV4-3 and TRBJ2-3; no reliable D call. Deletions cut 0 bases from V and 5 bases from J, with 12 bases between. The CDR3 sequence is 15 residues long. Germline V lookup: CDR1 LGHNA, CDR2 YSLEER. Written as DNA, the CDR3 is TGCGCCAGCAGCCAAGATTTCGCCGCAGAAGATACGCAGTATTTT. Translating gives CASSQDFAAEDTQYF.